The T cell receptor (beta chain) described here comes from a study of shared clonotypes between healthy human individuals. Germline CDR1 is MNHEY and CDR2 is SVGAGI. J lost 5 bases, V lost 0 bases, and 4 bases had no gene match. The CDR3 covers 16 residues. The donors, healthy adults who were HIV-negative, had experienced no recent acute infections or vaccinations. Clones were read by immunoSEQ multiplex PCR, and TCRdb kept only the in-frame ones, dropping some. The sample shows under 1,100,000 clones, approximately 68% of them seen only once. This receptor was identified in a young man in good health. The sequencing input was memory CD4+ T cells sorted from blood. Subset here: CD45RA-negative fraction. The chain joins TRBV6-5 to TRBJ2-3, with 11 bases that match TRBD2. DNA for the CDR3: TGTGCCAGCAGTTACTCTAGCGGGAGGGAAGTAGATACGCAGTATTTT. Encoded protein: CASSYSSGREVDTQYF.